The 12 T cell receptor beta chains reported below all come from one sample, sequenced in a study of blood T cell repertoires in COVID-19. Only in-frame clones appear in the TCRdb table, and some are missing; sequencing was by immunoSEQ multiplex PCR. The sample holds around 100,000 clones; just under 95% are singletons and the top ten take around 1.9%. Sequencing input: peripheral blood. Source of these receptors: a woman aged 45-65 years with COVID-19, enrolled during active disease.

This chain joins TRBV30 and TRBJ2-2; D not resolved. CDR1 and CDR2 (germline): GTSNPN, SVGIG (reference sequence). The CDR3 totals 10 residues. The germline V and J ends were trimmed by 5 bases and 6 bases, with 4 bases remaining between them. The CDR3 is CAWSAGELFF. CDR3 nucleotides: TGTGCCTGGTCCGCCGGGGAGCTGTTTTTT.

This clone was recorded only once. The V gene is TRBV27, the J gene TRBJ1-4; a weak D match, TRBD1 (6 bases). V was shortened by 5 bases and J by 12 bases, with 13 bases between the two germline ends. The germline V gene has CDR1 MNHEY and CDR2 SMNVEV (reference sequence). This CDR3 region has 12 residues. The CDR3 DNA reads as TGTGCCAGCAGTCCACCGACAGGAGAACTGTTTTTT. Its protein is CASSPPTGELFF.

The chain recombines TRBV6-5 with TRBJ2-1, with 11 bases matching TRBD2. The CDR3 sequence is 14 residues long. Germline CDR1 is MNHEY and CDR2 is SVGAGI. V gave up 9 bases and J gave up 7 bases; unmatched junction bases: 8. The CDR3 sequence is CASTGTSGRNEQFF. The CDR3 region has the DNA TGTGCCAGTACTGGGACTAGCGGCCGGAATGAGCAGTTCTTC.

This clone was seen just once. The chain recombines TRBV7-8 with TRBJ1-5, with TRBD1 matching 8 bases. The CDR3 spans 15 residues. Germline V gene sequence: CDR1 SGHVS, CDR2 FQNEAQ. Unmatched junction bases numbered 5, after V lost 6 bases and J lost 1 base. The CDR3 spells CASSPNRGSNQPQHF. The CDR3 nucleotides are TGTGCCAGCAGTCCTAACAGGGGGAGCAATCAGCCCCAGCATTTT.

The V call is TRBV7-2, the J call TRBJ1-3; D may be TRBD1 (6 bases). CDR3 size: 16 residues. Trimming took 7 bases from V and 4 from J, leaving 20 bases between them. Germline CDR1 is SGHTA and CDR2 is FQGNSA. The CDR3 here is CASNPGHRDRGNTIYF. The CDR3 nucleotides read TGTGCCAGCAACCCGGGCCACAGGGACCGAGGAAACACCATATATTTT.

The chain couples TRBV2 to TRBJ2-2; D perhaps matches TRBD1 (6 bases). CDR1 and CDR2 from the germline V gene are SNHLY and FYNNEI. The V and J ends lost 4 bases and 6 bases respectively, with 24 bases between them. The CDR3 length is 18 residues. The CDR3 coding sequence is TGTGCCAGCAGTGCGGACTCCTCCGACAGGTCGTTTCCCGGGGAGCTGTTTTTT. Its translation is CASSADSSDRSFPGELFF.

The CDR3 here is CASSFRGPGANVLTF. The CDR3 region has the DNA TGTGCCAGCAGCTTTCGCGGGCCTGGGGCCAACGTCCTGACTTTC. This chain uses TRBV11-2 with TRBJ2-6; D may be TRBD2 (5 bases). Trimming removed 3 bases at V and 2 bases at J, with 8 bases between. CDR3 length equals 15 residues. Germline CDR1 reads SGHAT; CDR2 reads FQNNGV.

In this sample, this clone turned up a few times. The V and J genes are TRBV4-1 and TRBJ1-1; 7 bases agree with TRBD1. The V and J ends lost 1 base and 3 bases, in that order; junction bases with no gene match: 14. The germline gives CDR1 MGHRA, CDR2 YSYEKL. The CDR3 spans 18 residues. CDR3 sequence reads: CASSQVGPRGQKDTEAFF. In nucleotides, the CDR3 is TGCGCCAGCAGCCAAGTAGGCCCAAGGGGGCAGAAGGACACTGAAGCTTTCTTT.

The chain is built from TRBV4-3 and TRBJ2-7; perhaps TRBD1 as D (5 bases). The CDR3 totals 14 residues. Germline V gene data show CDR1 as LGHNA and CDR2 as YSLEER. V was shortened by 0 bases and J by 5 bases, with 11 bases between the two germline ends. Written as DNA, the CDR3 is TGCGCCAGCAGCCAAGACGAGCAGGGAAACGAGCAGTACTTC. The encoded protein is CASSQDEQGNEQYF.

The chain is built from TRBV5-6 and TRBJ1-6; 7 nucleotides align to TRBD1. Germline V CDR1 and CDR2: SGHDT, YYEEEE. V dropped 0 bases and J dropped 7; count of bases not matched to a gene: 4. This CDR3 contains 15 residues. The DNA of the CDR3 is TGTGCCAGCAGCTTGGCACAGGGGAGGAATTCACCCCTCCACTTT. Amino acids: CASSLAQGRNSPLHF.

V is TRBV4-1 and J is TRBJ1-5, with 9 bases identical to TRBD1. V lost 2 bases, J lost 9 bases, and 11 bases stayed unmatched. Per the germline V gene, CDR1 is MGHRA and CDR2 is YSYEKL. The CDR3 is 16 residues long. In DNA form, the CDR3 reads TGCGCCAGCAGCCAAACCGGGACAGGGACTTTTTGGCCCCAGCATTTT. This encodes CASSQTGTGTFWPQHF.

The rearrangement links TRBV5-8 to TRBJ1-3, with no clear D. CDR1 is SGHTS, CDR2 YDEGEE, per germline. The CDR3 has 12 amino acids. Trimming removed 4 bases at V and 2 bases at J, with 4 bases between. CDR3 nucleotides: TGTGCCAGCAGCACGGCTGGAAACACCATATATTTT. Translating gives CASSTAGNTIYF.